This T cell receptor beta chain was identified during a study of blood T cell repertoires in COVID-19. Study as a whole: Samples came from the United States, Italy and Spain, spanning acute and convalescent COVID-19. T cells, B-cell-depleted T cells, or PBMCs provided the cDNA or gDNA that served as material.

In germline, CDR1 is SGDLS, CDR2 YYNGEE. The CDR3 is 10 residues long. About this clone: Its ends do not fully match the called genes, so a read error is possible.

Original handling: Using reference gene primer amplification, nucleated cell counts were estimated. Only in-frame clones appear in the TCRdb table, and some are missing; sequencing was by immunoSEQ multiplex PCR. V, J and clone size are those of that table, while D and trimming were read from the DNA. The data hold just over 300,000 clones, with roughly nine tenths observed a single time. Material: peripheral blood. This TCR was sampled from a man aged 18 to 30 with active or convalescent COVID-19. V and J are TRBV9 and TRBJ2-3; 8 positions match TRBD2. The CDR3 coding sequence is TGTGCCAGTAAGGGACTAGGGTTTCATTTT. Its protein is CASKGLGFHF.